This T cell receptor beta chain was documented in a study of blood T cell repertoires in COVID-19. For the study at large: From T cells, B-cell-depleted T cells, or PBMCs came the material, which was cDNA or gDNA.

Germline V CDR1 and CDR2: MNHEY, SVGAGI. Trimming stripped 5 bases from V and 0 bases from J, with 10 bases between. The CDR3 loop spans 14 amino acids. Method: immunoSEQ multiplex PCR; TCRdb's copy keeps in-frame clones and lacks some. The sample holds 55,000 to 75,000 clones, roughly 80% seen once. The chain employs TRBV6-5 and TRBJ1-1; tentatively, D is TRBD1 (6 bases). This TCR came from a man aged 65 to 85 with acute or convalescent COVID-19. Material for sequencing was peripheral blood. This CDR3 is CASSRTVMNTEAFF. CDR3 sequence (DNA): TGTGCCAGCAGTCGGACAGTCATGAACACTGAAGCTTTCTTT.